This T cell receptor beta chain was recovered during a study of CD8 T cells in Susac syndrome. Study as a whole: Patients with Susac syndrome were therapy-naive, taking corticosteroids, with some also receiving intravenous immunoglobulin, or taking intravenous immunoglobulin alone at the time their blood was drawn.

An input of roughly 0.45 to 1 ug of RNA was subjected to reverse transcription using random hexamers. Via MiXCR, TCRdb re-called the immunoSEQ multiplex PCR reads, giving one row per CDR3 protein. Of around 95,000 distinct CDR3 sequences in the sample, approximately 95% were seen once. This TCR was sampled from a human donor with Susac syndrome. Sequencing was done on a sample of CD8+ T cells from PBMCs.

Written as DNA, the CDR3 is TGTGCCAGCAGCTTAGACCTATCGGGGACCCAGTACTTC. This codes for CASSLDLSGTQYF. V usage is TRBV7-2 and J usage is TRBJ2-5; D ambiguous. Germline-derived CDR1 and CDR2 are SGHTA and FQGNSA. The V end was cut by 1 base, the J end by 7 bases, with 10 bases between. This CDR3 is built from 13 residues.